Described below is a single T cell receptor (beta chain) sequence and its context. CDR1 SGHDT and CDR2 YYEEEE come from the germline V gene. Trimming stripped 1 base from V and 3 bases from J, with 8 bases between. This CDR3 has 14 residues. TCRdb's copy holds only in-frame clones and misses some; the assay was immunoSEQ multiplex PCR. The sample yields roughly 200,000 clones, about 87% seen once. Two negative PCRs, clearance, or symptom resolution characterized the recovered Cohort 3 donors. The data were obtained in a study of blood T cell repertoires in COVID-19. This chain uses TRBV5-6 with TRBJ1-5; maybe TRBD1 (6 bases). This sequence originates from a man aged 25-45 years who had recovered from COVID-19. Sequenced input: PBMCs or T cells enriched from blood (not recorded which). CDR3 bases: TGTGCCAGCAGCTTGTACAGGGCCAATCAGCCCCAGCATTTT. It is translated as CASSLYRANQPQHF. The variable domain in full, with the rest retrieved from reference TRBV5-6 and TRBJ1-5, is DAGVTQSPTHLIKTRGQQVTLRCSPKSGHDTVSWYQQALGQGPQFIFQYYEEEERQRGNFPDRFSGHQFPNYSSELNVNALLLGDSALYLCASSLYRANQPQHFGDGTRLSIL.